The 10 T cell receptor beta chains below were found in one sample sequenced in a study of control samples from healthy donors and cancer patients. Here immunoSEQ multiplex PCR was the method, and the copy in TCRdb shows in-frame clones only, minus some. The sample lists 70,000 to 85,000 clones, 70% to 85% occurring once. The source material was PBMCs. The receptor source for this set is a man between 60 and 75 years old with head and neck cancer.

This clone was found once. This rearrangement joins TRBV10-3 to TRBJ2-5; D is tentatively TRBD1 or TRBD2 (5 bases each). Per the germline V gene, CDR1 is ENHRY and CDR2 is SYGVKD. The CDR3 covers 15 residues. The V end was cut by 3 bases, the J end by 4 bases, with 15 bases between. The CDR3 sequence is CAISEGTPNGETQYF. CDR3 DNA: TGTGCCATCAGTGAAGGGACCCCCAACGGAGAGACCCAGTACTTC.

The CDR3 bases are TGTGCCAGCAGCCTACGGGCGGGGCAGGGGGAGAAAGCTTTCTTT. Translation: CASSLRAGQGEKAFF. The chain uses TRBV28 and TRBJ1-1; TRBD1 aligns across 7 bases. CDR3 length: 15 residues. V shed 6 bases, J shed 9 bases, and the junction held 16 bases outside the gene matches. CDR1 is MDHEN, CDR2 SYDVKM, per germline.

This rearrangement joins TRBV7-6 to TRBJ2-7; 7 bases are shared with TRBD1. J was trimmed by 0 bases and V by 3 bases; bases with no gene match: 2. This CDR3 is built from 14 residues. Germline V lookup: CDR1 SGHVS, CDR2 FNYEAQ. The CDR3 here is CASSLGDSSYEQYF. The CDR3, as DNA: TGTGCCAGCAGCTTGGGGGACAGCTCCTACGAGCAGTACTTC.

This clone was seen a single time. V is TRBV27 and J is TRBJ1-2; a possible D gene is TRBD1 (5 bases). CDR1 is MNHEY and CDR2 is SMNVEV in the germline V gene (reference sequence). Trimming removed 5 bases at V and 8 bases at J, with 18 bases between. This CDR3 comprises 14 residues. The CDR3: CASSALNQGGGYTF. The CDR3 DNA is TGTGCCAGCAGTGCCCTAAACCAGGGCGGCGGCTACACCTTC.

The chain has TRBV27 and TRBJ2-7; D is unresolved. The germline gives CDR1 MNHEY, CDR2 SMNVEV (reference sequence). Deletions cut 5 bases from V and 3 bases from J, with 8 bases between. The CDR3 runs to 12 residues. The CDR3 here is CASSRLGYEQYF. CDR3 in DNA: TGTGCCAGCAGTCGTCTAGGCTACGAGCAGTACTTC.

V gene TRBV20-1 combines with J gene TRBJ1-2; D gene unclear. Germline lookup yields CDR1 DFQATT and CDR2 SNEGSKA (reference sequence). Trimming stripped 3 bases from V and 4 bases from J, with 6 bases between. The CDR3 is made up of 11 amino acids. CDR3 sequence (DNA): TGCAGTGCTAGGCCCGGCTATGGCTACACCTTC. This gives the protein CSARPGYGYTF.

CDR3 amino acids: CAISAGMFNQPQHF. CDR3 sequence (DNA): TGTGCCATCAGTGCAGGGATGTTCAATCAGCCCCAGCATTTT. This chain uses TRBV10-3 with TRBJ1-5; a possible D gene is TRBD1 (5 bases). The V gene lost 4 bases and the J gene lost 3 bases, with 10 bases spanning the gap. The CDR3 has 14 amino acids. Germline CDR1 is ENHRY and CDR2 is SYGVKD.

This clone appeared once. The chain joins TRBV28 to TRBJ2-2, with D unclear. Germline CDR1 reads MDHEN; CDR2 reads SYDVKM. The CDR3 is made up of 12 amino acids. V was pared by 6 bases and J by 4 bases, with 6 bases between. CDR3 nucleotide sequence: TGTGCCAGCAGCCCACCCACCGGGGAGCTGTTTTTT. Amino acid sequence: CASSPPTGELFF.

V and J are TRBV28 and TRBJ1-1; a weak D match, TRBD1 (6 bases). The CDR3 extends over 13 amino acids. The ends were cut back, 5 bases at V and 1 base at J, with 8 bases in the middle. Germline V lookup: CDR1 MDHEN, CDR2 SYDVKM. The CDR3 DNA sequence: TGTGCCAGCAGTCCGGGACAGAACACTGAAGCTTTCTTT. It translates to CASSPGQNTEAFF.

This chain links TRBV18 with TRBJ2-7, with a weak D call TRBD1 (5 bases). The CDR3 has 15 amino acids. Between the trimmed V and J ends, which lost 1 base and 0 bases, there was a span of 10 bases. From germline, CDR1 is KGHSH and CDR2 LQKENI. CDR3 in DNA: TGTGCCAGCTCACCACGGACACGGAACTCCTACGAGCAGTACTTC. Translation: CASSPRTRNSYEQYF.